This T cell receptor (beta chain) was retrieved from a study of blood T cell repertoires in COVID-19 (dated by TCRdb to about 2020). Some background on the complete study: The collaborator samples originated in the United States, Italy and Spain and spanned the acute and convalescent phases of COVID-19. HLA class I and class II types, where available, came from metadata supplied by the sample provider rather than from assay-based typing. Nearly every sample came with metadata listing a de-identified subject ID, COVID-19 status, age in years and sex. The samples were drawn from two sources: the first 160 participants of the ongoing ImmuneRACE study, and fewer than 1,500 subjects contributed by 6 global collaborators. The repertoires were released in a freely available public database meant as a resource for research on the immune response to SARS-CoV-2. The material from the prospective study consisted of cDNA or gDNA derived from T cells, B-cell-depleted T cells, or PBMCs. The dataset comprised deeply sampled blood TCRbeta repertoires from subjects exposed to, actively infected with, or recovered from COVID-19.

Points on this clone: The antigen it binds to is not known. No base-level quality is on record; no much larger clone is a single base apart.

Participants in the prospective study were enrolled through a virtual design, were aged about 18 to 89 years, and lived in approximately 25 United States geographic areas. In the prospective study, participants were assigned to cohorts based on the clinical history participants reported in a screening survey and a study questionnaire. In the prospective study, whole blood, serum and a nasopharyngeal or oropharyngeal swab were collected from each participant by mobile phlebotomists. Additional blood draws and questionnaires over an approximately two-month period could optionally be provided by prospective study participants. Prospective study blood samples were shipped either frozen or at room temperature before DNA extraction. The CDR3 starts with the cysteine, ends with the phenylalanine, and has 13 residues. The read is trimmed to its CDR3 DNA, 39 bases read in frame from base 1. CDR1 and CDR2, per the germline V gene, are SGHTA and FQGNSA. A distance of 10 bases separates the germline ends of V and J, which lose 7 bases and 1 base respectively.

Points the paper makes about the study in general: Clinical and demographic metadata were provided uncurated, with the amount varying by source and participant.

The immunoSEQ Assay, a bias-controlled multiplex PCR, was used to amplify TCRbeta CDR3 regions from genomic DNA. Under the source paper's analysis protocol: Within the assay, amplification of reference gene primers was used to estimate how many nucleated cells each sample contained. To quantify the absolute abundance of each unique TCRbeta CDR3 rearrangement, sequence reads were collapsed and filtered. For each sample, productive Simpson clonality was calculated as the square root of Simpson's diversity index across productive rearrangements. In its TCRdb copy, this immuneACCESS table keeps in-frame sequences only and misses some clones. Where compared with another copy, unresolved V genes explain less than half of these, and the others have no known cause. Clonal size and the V and J genes are those of that table, whereas D and trimming came from the DNA. The sample table contains some 190,000 clones; only one count was recorded for 89% of them. About 2.2% of the sample is taken by the ten largest.

Recombination joined TRBV7-2 with TRBJ1-1; the best D guess is TRBD1, with 6 bases matching. Sequenced material: PBMCs or T cells enriched from blood (not recorded which). This receptor was identified in a woman between 40 and 55 years old with acute COVID-19. The sequence in DNA is TGTGCCAGCAAGGCAGGGGCGAACACTGAAGCTTTCTTT. It translates as CASKAGANTEAFF.